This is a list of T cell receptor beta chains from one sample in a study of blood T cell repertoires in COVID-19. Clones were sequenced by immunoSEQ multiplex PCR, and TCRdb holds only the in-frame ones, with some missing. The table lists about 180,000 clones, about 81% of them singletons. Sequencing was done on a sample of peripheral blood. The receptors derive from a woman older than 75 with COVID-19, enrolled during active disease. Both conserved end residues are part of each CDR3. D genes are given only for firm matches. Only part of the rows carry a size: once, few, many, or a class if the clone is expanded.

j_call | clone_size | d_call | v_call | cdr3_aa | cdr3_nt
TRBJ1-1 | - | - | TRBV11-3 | CASSLRTQVHEAFF | TGTGCCAGCAGCCTCCGGACTCAGGTACATGAAGCTTTCTTT
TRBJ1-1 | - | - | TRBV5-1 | CASSLRGQNTEAFF | TGCGCCAGCAGCTTGCGTGGACAGAACACTGAAGCTTTCTTT
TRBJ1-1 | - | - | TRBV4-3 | CASSQELRSTEAFF | TGCGCCAGCAGCCAAGAACTGAGAAGTACTGAAGCTTTCTTT
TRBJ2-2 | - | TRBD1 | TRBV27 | CASSSRRDRGAGELFF | TGTGCCAGCAGCTCAAGGCGGGACAGGGGGGCCGGGGAGCTGTTTTTT
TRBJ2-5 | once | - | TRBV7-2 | CASSLNSGTLQETQYF | TGTGCCAGCAGCTTAAATTCAGGGACATTACAAGAGACCCAGTACTTC
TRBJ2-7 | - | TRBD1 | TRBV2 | CASSEQWTGRGEQYF | TGTGCCAGCAGTGAGCAGTGGACAGGACGGGGCGAGCAGTACTTC
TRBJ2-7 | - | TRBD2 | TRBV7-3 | CASSLSGGSSYEQYF | TGTGCCAGCAGCCTTAGCGGGGGGTCCTCCTACGAGCAGTACTTC
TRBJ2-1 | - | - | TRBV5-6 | CASSLASSRFFYNEQFF | TGTGCCAGCAGCTTGGCGTCTAGCCGATTCTTCTACAATGAGCAGTTCTTC
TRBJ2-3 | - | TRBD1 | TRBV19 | CASSLTAGTGVTDTQYF | TGTGCCAGTAGTTTGACCGCCGGGACAGGGGTCACAGATACGCAGTATTTT
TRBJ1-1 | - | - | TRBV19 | CASSIDPGRTEAFF | TGTGCCAGTAGTATAGATCCGGGGAGAACTGAAGCTTTCTTT
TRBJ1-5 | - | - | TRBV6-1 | CASSEGRGRNQPQHF | TGTGCCAGCAGTGAGGGCAGGGGACGCAATCAGCCCCAGCATTTT
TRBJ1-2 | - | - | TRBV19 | CATHMGGTYGYTF | TGTGCCACCCACATGGGAGGAACCTATGGCTACACCTTC
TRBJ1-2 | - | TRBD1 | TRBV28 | CASSLVHRGGGDGYTF | TGTGCCAGCAGTTTAGTTCACAGGGGGGGAGGCGACGGCTACACCTTC
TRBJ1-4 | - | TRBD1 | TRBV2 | CASSEDRAKGEKLFF | TGTGCCAGCAGTGAGGACAGGGCTAAAGGTGAAAAACTGTTTTTT
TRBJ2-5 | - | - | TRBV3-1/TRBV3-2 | CASSQEAVRETQYF | TGTGCCAGCAGCCAGGAGGCGGTCCGCGAGACCCAGTACTTC
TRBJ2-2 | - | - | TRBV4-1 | CASSQENRFTGELFF | TGCGCCAGCAGCCAGGAAAACAGATTCACCGGGGAGCTGTTTTTT
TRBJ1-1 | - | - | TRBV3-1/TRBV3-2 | CASSLSGGETEAFF | TGTGCCAGCAGCCTTTCTGGGGGGGAGACTGAAGCTTTCTTT
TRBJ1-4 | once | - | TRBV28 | CASSFKGTNEKLFF | TGTGCCAGCAGTTTTAAGGGGACTAATGAAAAACTGTTTTTT